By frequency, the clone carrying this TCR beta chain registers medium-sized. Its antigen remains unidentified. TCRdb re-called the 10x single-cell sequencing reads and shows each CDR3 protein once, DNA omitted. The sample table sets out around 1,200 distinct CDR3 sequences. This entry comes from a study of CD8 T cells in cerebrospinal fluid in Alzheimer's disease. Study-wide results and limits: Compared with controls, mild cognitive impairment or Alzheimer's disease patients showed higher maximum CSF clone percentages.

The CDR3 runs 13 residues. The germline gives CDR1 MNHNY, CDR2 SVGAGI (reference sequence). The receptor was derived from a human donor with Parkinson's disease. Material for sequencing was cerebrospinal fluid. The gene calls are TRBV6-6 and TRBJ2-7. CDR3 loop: CASSYTETYEQYF.